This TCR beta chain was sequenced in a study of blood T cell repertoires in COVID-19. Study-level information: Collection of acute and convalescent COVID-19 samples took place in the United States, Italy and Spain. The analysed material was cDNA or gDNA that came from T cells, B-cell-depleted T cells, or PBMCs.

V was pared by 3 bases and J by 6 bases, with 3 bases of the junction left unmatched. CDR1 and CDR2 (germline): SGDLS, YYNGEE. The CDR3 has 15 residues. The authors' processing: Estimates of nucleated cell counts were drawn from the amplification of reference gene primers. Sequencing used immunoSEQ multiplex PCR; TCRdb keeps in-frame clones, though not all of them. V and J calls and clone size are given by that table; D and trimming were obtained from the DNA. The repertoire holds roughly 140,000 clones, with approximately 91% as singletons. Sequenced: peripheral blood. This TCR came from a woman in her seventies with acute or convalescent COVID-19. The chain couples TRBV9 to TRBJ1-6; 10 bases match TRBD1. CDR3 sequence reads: CASSAGTGANSPLHF. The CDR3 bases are TGTGCCAGCAGCGCCGGGACAGGGGCTAATTCACCCCTCCACTTT.